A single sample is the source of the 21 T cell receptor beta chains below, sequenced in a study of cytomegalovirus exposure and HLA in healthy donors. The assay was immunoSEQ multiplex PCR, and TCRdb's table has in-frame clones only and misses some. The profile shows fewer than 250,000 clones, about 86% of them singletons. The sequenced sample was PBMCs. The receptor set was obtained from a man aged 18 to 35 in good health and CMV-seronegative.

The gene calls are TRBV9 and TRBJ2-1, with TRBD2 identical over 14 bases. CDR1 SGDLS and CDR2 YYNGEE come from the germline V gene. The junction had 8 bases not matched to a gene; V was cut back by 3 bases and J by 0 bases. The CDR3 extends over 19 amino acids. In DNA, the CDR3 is TGTGCCAGCAGCGCGGGACTAGCGGGGGTTCTCAGCTCCTACAATGAGCAGTTCTTC. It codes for CASSAGLAGVLSSYNEQFF. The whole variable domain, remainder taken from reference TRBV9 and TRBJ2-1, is DSGVTQTPKHLITATGQRVTLRCSPRSGDLSVYWYQQSLDQGLQFLIQYYNGEERAKGNILERFSAQQFPDLHSELNLSSLELGDSALYFCASSAGLAGVLSSYNEQFFGPGTRLTVL.

In DNA form, the CDR3 reads TGTGCCAGCAGTTTAATCCCTGTGTCCTATTACGAGCAGTACTTC. Amino acids: CASSLIPVSYYEQYF. V and J are TRBV27 and TRBJ2-7; D call uncertain. The CDR3 contains 15 residues. The germline V gene encodes CDR1 MNHEY and CDR2 SMNVEV (reference sequence). V lost 2 bases, J lost 4 bases, and 15 bases lay in between.

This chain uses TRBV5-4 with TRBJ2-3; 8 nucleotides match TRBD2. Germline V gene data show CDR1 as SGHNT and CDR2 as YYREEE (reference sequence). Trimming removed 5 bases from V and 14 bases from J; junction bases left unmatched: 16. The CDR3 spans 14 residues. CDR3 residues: CASRPGTSGGGLYF. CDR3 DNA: TGTGCCAGCAGACCCGGGACTAGTGGTGGTGGCTTGTATTTT.

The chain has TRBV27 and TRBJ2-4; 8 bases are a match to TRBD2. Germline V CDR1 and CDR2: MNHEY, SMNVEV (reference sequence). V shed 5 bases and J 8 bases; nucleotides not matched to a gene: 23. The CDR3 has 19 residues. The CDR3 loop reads CASSTLNPQKLAGRDIQYF. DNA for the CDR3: TGTGCCAGCAGTACTCTTAATCCTCAAAAATTAGCGGGGAGGGACATTCAGTACTTC.

CDR3 residues: CASSFVRGQTQYF. The CDR3, as DNA: TGTGCCAGCAGCTTCGTCAGGGGGCAGACGCAGTATTTT. The chain combines TRBV7-7 with TRBJ2-3; 8 positions agree with TRBD1. The junction had 5 bases not matched to a gene; V was cut back by 3 bases and J by 9 bases. This CDR3 comprises 13 residues. Germline values: CDR1 SSHAT, CDR2 FNYEAQ (reference sequence).

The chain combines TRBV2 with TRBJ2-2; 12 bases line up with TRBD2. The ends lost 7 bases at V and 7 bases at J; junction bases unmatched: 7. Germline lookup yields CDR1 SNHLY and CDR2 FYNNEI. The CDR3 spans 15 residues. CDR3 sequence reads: CASNRLAGGNGELFF. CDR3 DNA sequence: TGTGCCAGCAACCGGCTAGCGGGGGGGAACGGGGAGCTGTTTTTT.

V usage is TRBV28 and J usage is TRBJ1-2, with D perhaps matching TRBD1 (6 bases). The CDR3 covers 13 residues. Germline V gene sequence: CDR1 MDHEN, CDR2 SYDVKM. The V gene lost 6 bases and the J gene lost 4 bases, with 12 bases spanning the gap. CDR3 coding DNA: TGTGCCAGCAGAGGGGGACGGCTCTATGGCTACACCTTC. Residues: CASRGGRLYGYTF.

CDR3: CASRVRWTDTQYF. CDR3 nucleotides: TGTGCCAGCAGGGTTCGGTGGACAGATACGCAGTATTTT. The V call is TRBV6-1, the J call TRBJ2-3; D is unresolved. Germline V CDR1 and CDR2: MNHNS, SASEGT. This CDR3 contains 13 residues. V was clipped by 6 bases and J by 3 bases, with 10 bases between them.

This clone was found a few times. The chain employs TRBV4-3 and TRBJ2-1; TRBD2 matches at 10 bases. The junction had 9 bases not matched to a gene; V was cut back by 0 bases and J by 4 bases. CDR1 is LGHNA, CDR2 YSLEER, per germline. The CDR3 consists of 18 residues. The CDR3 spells CASSQEAPLAGYYNEQFF. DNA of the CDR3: TGCGCCAGCAGCCAAGAGGCCCCACTAGCGGGGTATTACAATGAGCAGTTCTTC.

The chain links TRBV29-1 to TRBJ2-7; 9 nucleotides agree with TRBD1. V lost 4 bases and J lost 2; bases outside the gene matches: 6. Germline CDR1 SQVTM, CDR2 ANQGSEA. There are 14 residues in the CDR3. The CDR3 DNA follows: TGCAGCGTTGTGGGACAGGGTGGGACCTACGAGCAGTACTTC. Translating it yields CSVVGQGGTYEQYF.

The chain's CDR3 is CASSQERANYEQYF. In DNA, the CDR3 is TGTGCCAGCAGCCAAGAGCGGGCCAACTACGAGCAGTACTTC. The chain combines TRBV4-2 with TRBJ2-7; a possible D gene is TRBD2 (5 bases). Germline V gene sequence: CDR1 LGHNA, CDR2 YNFKEQ. This CDR3 is built from 14 residues. V shed 0 bases and J shed 3 bases, with 9 bases lying between them.

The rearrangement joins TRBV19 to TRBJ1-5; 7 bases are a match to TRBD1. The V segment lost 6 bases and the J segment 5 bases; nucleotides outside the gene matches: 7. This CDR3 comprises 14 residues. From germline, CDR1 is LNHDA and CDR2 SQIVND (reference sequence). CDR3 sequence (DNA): TGTGCCAGTAGGAGGACAGGCGGATATCAGCCCCAGCATTTT. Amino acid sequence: CASRRTGGYQPQHF.

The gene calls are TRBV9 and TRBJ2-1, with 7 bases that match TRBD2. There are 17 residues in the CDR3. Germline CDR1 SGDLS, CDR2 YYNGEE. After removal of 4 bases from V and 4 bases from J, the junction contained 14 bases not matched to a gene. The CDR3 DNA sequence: TGTGCCAGCAGCCGTCGTGAGGGGCGGGAGATTTACAATGAGCAGTTCTTC. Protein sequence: CASSRREGREIYNEQFF.

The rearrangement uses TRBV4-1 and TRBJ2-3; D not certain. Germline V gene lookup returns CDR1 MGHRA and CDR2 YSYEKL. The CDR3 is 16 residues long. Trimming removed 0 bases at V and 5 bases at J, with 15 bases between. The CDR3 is CASSQDSVRKRDTQYF. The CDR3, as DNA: TGCGCCAGCAGCCAAGACTCGGTCCGAAAGCGAGATACGCAGTATTTT.

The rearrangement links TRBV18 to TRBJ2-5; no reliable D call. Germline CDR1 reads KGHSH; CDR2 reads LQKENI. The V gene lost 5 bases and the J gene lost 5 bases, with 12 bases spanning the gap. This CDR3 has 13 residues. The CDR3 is CASSDTFWETQYF. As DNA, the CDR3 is TGTGCCAGCTCAGATACATTTTGGGAGACCCAGTACTTC. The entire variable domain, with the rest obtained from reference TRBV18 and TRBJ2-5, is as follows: NAGVMQNPRHLVRRRGQEARLRCSPMKGHSHVYWYRQLPEEGLKFMVYLQKENIIDESGMPKERFSAEFPKEGPSILRIQQVVRGDSAAYFCASSDTFWETQYFGPGTRLLVL.

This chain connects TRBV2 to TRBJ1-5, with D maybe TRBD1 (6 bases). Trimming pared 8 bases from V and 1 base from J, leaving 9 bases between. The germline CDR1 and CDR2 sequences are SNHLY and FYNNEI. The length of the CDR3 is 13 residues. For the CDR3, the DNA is TGTGCCAGCCGACAGGACAGCAATCAGCCCCAGCATTTT. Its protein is CASRQDSNQPQHF.

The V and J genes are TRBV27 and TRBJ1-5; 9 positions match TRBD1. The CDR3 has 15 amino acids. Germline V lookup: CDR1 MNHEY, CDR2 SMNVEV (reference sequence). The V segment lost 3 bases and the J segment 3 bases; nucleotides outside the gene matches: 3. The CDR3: CASSLGTGPNQPQHF. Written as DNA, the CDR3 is TGTGCCAGCAGTTTGGGGACAGGGCCCAATCAGCCCCAGCATTTT.

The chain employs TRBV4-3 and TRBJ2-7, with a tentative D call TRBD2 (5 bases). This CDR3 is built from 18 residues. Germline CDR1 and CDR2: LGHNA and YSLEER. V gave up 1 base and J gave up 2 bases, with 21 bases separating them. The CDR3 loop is CASSQGKRMASPTYEQYF. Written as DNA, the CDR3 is TGCGCCAGCAGCCAAGGTAAGAGGATGGCTAGCCCCACCTACGAGCAGTACTTC.

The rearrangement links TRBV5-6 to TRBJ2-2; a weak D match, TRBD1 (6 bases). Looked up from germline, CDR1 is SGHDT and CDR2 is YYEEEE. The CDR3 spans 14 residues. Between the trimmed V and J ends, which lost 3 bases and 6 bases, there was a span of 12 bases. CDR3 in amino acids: CASSSRRGPGELFF. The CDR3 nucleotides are TGTGCCAGCAGCTCCCGCAGGGGACCCGGGGAGCTGTTTTTT. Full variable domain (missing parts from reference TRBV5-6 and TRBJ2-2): DAGVTQSPTHLIKTRGQQVTLRCSPKSGHDTVSWYQQALGQGPQFIFQYYEEEERQRGNFPDRFSGHQFPNYSSELNVNALLLGDSALYLCASSSRRGPGELFFGEGSRLTVL.

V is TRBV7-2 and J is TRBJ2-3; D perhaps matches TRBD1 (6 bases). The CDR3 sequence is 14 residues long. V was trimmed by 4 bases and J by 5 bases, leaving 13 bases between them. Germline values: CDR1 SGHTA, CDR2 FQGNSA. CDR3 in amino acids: CASSSGQGVDTQYF. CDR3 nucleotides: TGTGCCAGCAGCTCGGGACAAGGGGTAGATACGCAGTATTTT. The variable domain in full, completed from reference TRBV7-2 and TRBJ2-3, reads GAGVSQSPSNKVTEKGKDVELRCDPISGHTALYWYRQSLGQGLEFLIYFQGNSAPDKSGLPSDRFSAERTGGSVSTLTIQRTQQEDSAVYLCASSSGQGVDTQYFGPGTRLTVL.

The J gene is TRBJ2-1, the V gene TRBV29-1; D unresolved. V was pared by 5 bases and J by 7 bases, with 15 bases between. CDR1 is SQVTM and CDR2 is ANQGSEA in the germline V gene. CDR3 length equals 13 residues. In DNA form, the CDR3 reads TGCAGCGTTCGAGGTTACTCGTTGAATGAGCAGTTCTTC. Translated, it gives CSVRGYSLNEQFF.